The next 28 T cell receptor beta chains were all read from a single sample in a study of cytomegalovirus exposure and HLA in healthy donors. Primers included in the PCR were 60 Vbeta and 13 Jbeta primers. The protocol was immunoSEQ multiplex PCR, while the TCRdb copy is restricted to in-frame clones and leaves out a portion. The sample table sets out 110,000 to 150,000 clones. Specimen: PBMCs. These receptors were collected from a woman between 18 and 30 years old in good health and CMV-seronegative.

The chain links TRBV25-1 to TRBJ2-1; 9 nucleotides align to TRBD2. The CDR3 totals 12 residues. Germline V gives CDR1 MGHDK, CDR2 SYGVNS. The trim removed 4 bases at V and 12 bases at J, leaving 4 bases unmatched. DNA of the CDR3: TGTGCCAGCAGTGGATATAGCGGGAGGCAGTTCTTC. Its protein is CASSGYSGRQFF.

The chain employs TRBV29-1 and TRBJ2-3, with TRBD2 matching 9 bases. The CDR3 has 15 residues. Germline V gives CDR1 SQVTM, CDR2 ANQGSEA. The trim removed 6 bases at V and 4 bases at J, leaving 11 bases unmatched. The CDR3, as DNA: TGCAGCGTCGACTATACAGCGGGAGGTGCAGATACGCAGTATTTT. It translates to CSVDYTAGGADTQYF.

The CDR3 coding sequence is TGTGCCAGCAGCTTAGGGAGGACAGGGGCGTTAACAGATACGCAGTATTTT. Its translation: CASSLGRTGALTDTQYF. The genes are TRBV13 and TRBJ2-3; the match to TRBD1 covers 9 bases. The CDR3 is made up of 17 amino acids. Germline values: CDR1 PRHDT, CDR2 FYEKMQ (reference sequence). V shed 0 bases and J 3 bases; nucleotides not matched to a gene: 7.

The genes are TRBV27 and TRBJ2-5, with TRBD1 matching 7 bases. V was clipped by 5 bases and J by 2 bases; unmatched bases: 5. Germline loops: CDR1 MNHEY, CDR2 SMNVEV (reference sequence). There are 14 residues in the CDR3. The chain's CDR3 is CASSRGQVQETQYF. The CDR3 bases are TGTGCCAGCAGTCGCGGACAGGTTCAAGAGACCCAGTACTTC.

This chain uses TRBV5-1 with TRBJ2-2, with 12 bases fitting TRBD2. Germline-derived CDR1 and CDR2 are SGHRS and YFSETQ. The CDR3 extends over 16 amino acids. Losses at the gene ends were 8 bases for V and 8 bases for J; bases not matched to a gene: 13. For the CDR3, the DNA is TGCGCCAGTAGTCTCCGACTAGCGGGAGAAACTGGGGAGCTGTTTTTT. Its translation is CASSLRLAGETGELFF.

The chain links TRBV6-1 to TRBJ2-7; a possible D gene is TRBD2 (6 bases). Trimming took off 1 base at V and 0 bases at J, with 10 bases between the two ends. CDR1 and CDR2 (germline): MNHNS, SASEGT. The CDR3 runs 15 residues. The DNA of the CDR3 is TGTGCCAGCAGTGAAGTAGCGGAAAGCTCCTACGAGCAGTACGTC. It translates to CASSEVAESSYEQYV.

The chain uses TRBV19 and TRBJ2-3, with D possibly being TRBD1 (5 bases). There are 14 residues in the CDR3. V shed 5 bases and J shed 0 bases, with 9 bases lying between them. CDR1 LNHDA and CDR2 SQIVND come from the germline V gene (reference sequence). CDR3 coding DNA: TGTGCCAGTAGTGGCCAGGGAAGCACAGATACGCAGTATTTT. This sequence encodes CASSGQGSTDTQYF.

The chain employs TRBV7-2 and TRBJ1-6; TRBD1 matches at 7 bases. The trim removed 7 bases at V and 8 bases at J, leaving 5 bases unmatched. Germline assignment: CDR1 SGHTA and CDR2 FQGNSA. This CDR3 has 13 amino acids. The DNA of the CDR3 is TGTGCCAGCAACAGGGGACAGCATTCACCCCTCCACTTT. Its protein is CASNRGQHSPLHF.

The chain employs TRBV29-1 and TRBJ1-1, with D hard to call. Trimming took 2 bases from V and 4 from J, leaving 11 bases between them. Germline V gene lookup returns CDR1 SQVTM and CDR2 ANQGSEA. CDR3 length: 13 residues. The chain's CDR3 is CSVERVLVTEAFF. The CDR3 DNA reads TGCAGCGTTGAACGGGTGTTGGTCACTGAAGCTTTCTTT.

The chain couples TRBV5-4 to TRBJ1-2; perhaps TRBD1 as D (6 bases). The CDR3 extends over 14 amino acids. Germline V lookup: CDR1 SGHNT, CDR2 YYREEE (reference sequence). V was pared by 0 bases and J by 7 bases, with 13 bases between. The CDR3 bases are TGTGCCAGCAGCTTGGGCCCAGGGGCGCGTGGCTACACCTTC. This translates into CASSLGPGARGYTF.

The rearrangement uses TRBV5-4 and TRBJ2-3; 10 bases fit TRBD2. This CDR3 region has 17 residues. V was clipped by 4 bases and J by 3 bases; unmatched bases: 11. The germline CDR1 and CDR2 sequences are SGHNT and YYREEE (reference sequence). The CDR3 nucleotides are TGTGCCAGCAGCCCAGGCGCTAGCGGGAGTTTGACAGATACGCAGTATTTT. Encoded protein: CASSPGASGSLTDTQYF.

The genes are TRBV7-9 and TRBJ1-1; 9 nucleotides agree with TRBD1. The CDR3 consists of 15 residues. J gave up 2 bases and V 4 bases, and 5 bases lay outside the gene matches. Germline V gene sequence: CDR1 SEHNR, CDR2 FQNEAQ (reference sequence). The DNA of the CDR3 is TGTGCCAGCAGCTACGGACAGGGGAGAAACACTGAAGCTTTCTTT. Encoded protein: CASSYGQGRNTEAFF.

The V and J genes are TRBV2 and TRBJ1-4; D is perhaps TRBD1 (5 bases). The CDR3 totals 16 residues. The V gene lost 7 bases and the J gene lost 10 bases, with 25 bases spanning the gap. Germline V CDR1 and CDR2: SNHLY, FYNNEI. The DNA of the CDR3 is TGTGCCAGCACCATATCGACAGCGCATGTGGTGGGAAAACTGTTTTTT. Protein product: CASTISTAHVVGKLFF.

CDR3 coding DNA: TGTGCCAGCACCAGGACAGAGAATAACTATGGCTACACCTTC. It specifies CASTRTENNYGYTF. The V gene is TRBV6-1, the J gene TRBJ1-2; the D gene is possibly TRBD1 (6 bases). Germline assignment: CDR1 MNHNS and CDR2 SASEGT. The ends were cut back, 7 bases at V and 1 base at J, with 13 bases in the middle. The CDR3 contains 14 residues.

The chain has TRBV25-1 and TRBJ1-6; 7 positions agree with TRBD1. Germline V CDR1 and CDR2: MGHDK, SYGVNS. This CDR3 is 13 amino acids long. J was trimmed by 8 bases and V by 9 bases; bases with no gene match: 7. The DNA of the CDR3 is TGTGCCAGTCACAGGGGAGCGGATTCACCCCTCCACTTT. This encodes CASHRGADSPLHF.

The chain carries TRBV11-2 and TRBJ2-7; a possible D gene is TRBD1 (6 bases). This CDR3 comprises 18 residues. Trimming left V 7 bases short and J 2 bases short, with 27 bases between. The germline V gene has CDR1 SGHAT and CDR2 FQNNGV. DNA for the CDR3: TGTGCCAGCAACCCCCGGCCCGCAACCGGGACACCAACCTACGAGCAGTACGTC. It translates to CASNPRPATGTPTYEQYV.

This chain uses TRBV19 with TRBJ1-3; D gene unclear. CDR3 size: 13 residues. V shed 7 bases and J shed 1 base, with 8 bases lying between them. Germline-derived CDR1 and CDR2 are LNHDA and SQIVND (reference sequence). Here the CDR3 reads CASNADSGNTIYF. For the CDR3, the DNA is TGTGCCAGTAACGCGGATTCTGGAAACACCATATATTTT.

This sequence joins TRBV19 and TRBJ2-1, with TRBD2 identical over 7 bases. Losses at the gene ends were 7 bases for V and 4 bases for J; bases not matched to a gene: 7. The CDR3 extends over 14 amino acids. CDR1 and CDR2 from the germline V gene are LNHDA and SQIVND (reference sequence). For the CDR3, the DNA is TGTGCCAGTACCTCTAGCGGCAGTTACAATGAGCAGTTCTTC. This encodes CASTSSGSYNEQFF. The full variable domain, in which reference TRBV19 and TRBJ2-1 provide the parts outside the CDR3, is DGGITQSPKYLFRKEGQNVTLSCEQNLNHDAMYWYRQDPGQGLRLIYYSQIVNDFQKGDIAEGYSVSREKKESFPLTVTSAQKNPTAFYLCASTSSGSYNEQFFGPGTRLTVL.

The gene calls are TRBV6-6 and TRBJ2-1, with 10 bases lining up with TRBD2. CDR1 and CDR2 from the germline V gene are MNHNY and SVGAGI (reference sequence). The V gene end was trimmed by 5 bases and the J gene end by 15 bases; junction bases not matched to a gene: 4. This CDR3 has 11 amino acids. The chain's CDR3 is CASSSGRATFF. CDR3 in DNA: TGTGCCAGCAGTAGCGGGAGGGCCACGTTCTTC.

In DNA, the CDR3 is TGTGCCAGCAGTGAATTTTTAGGACACCAAAATGAAAAACTGTTTTTT. This encodes CASSEFLGHQNEKLFF. The J gene is TRBJ1-4, the V gene TRBV25-1; a weak D match, TRBD1 (5 bases). V lost 1 base and J 5 bases, leaving 14 bases between the germline ends. The CDR3 runs 16 residues. The V gene's germline CDR1 is MGHDK and CDR2 SYGVNS.

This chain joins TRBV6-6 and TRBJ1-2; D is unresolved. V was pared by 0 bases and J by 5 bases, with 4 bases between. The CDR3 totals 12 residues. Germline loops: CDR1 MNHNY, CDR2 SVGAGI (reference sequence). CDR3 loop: CASSYSEYGYTF. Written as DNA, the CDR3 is TGTGCCAGCAGTTACTCAGAGTATGGCTACACCTTC.

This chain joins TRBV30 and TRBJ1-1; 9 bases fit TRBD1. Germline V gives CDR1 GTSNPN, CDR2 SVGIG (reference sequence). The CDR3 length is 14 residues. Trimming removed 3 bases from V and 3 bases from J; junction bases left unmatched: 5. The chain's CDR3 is CAWRSWDRDTEAFF. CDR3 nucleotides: TGTGCCTGGAGATCTTGGGACAGGGACACTGAAGCTTTCTTT.

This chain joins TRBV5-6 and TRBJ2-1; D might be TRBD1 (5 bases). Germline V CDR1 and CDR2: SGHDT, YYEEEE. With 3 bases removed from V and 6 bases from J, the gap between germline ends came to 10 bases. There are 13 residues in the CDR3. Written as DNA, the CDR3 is TGTGCCAGCAGCTGGGGCAGGCTCAATGAGCAGTTCTTC. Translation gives CASSWGRLNEQFF.

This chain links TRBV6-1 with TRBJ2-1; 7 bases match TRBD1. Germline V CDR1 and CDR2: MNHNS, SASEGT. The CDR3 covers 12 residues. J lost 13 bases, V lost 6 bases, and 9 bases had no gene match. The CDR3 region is CASSQTGRGQFF. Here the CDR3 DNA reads TGTGCCAGCAGCCAGACAGGGAGAGGTCAGTTCTTC.

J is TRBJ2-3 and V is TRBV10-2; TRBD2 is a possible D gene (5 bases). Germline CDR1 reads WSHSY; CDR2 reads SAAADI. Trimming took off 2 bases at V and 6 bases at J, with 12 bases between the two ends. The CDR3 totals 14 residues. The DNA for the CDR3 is TGCGCCAGCAGTGAGGGCCTAGCAGGTGATACGCAGTATTTT. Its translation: CASSEGLAGDTQYF.

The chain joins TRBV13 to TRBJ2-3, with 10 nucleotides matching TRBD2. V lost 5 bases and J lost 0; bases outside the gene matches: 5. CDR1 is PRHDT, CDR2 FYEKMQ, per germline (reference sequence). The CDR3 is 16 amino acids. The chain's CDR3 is CASSPTSGTSTDTQYF. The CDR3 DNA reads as TGTGCCAGCAGCCCAACTAGCGGGACAAGCACAGATACGCAGTATTTT.

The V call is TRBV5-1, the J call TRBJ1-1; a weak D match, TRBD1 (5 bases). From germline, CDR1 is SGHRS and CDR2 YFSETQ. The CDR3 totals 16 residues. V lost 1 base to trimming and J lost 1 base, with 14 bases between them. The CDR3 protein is CASSLLTMGGNTEAFF. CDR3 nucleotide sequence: TGCGCCAGCAGCTTGTTAACTATGGGGGGGAACACTGAAGCTTTCTTT.

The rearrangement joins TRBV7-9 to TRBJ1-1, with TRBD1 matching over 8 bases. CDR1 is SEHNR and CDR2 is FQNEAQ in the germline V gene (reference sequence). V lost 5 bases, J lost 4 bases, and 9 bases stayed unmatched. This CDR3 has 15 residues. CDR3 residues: CASSPRQGPSTEAFF. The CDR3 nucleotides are TGTGCCAGCAGCCCCAGACAGGGGCCCAGCACTGAAGCTTTCTTT.